The clone carrying this T cell receptor beta chain was observed a few times. The antigen remains undetermined. The data derive from a study of response to subunit inactivated influenza vaccine. Whole-study results and caveats: Authors suggested seasonal influenza vaccinations each recruit few new T cells.

V was pared by 0 bases and J by 2 bases, with 5 bases of the junction left unmatched. Germline V lookup: CDR1 DFQATT, CDR2 SNEGSKA (reference sequence). The CDR3 runs to 16 residues. TCRdb itself ran the RT-PCR reads through MiXCR, one entry per CDR3 protein. The sample holds 800,000 to 1,000,000 distinct CDR3 sequences, 20% to 25% seen once. This specimen consisted of PBMCs from blood, obtained approximately 5 days after vaccination. V gene TRBV20-1 combines with J gene TRBJ2-5; 11 nucleotides match TRBD1. The clonotype originates from a middle-aged man who received an inactivated influenza vaccine. This CDR3 reads CSAREDRGPSQETQYF. In DNA form, the CDR3 reads TGCAGTGCTAGAGAGGACAGGGGGCCCTCTCAAGAGACCCAGTACTTC.